Listed below are T cell receptor beta chains from one sample, sequenced in a study of a mutant IDH1 vaccine in newly diagnosed glioma. These receptors have no known antigen. Sequenced by immunoSEQ multiplex PCR; TCRdb stores in-frame clones only, minus some. Counted here are under 45,000 clones, 82% occurring once; the ten biggest clones make up around a sixth. The sequencing used PBMCs, collected from a glioma patient whose treatment included an IDH1 peptide vaccine. These receptors came from a man aged 18-30 years with glioma. Some clones in this sample may be carry-over from other donors' samples. CDR3s include the opening cysteine and the closing phenylalanine or tryptophan. Each record gives: J gene, V gene, D gene, clone size, CDR3 DNA, CDR3 protein. D genes are given only for firm matches. A clone size is listed for some rows: how often the clone was seen (once, few, many), or a class if it is expanded.

j_gene: TRBJ1-5
v_gene: TRBV28
d_gene: .
abundance: .
CDR3nt: TGTGCCAGCACGTGGCGTTTCAATCAGCCCCAGCATTTT
CDR3aa: CASTWRFNQPQHF

j_gene: TRBJ1-5
v_gene: TRBV7-9
d_gene: .
abundance: .
CDR3nt: TGTGCCAGCAGCTTGGGGGGCCGGAGCAATCAGCCCCAGCATTTT
CDR3aa: CASSLGGRSNQPQHF

j_gene: TRBJ1-1
v_gene: TRBV28
d_gene: .
abundance: few
CDR3nt: TGTGCCAGCAGTTTCTCGGGAGGGCAGAACACTGAAGCTTTCTTT
CDR3aa: CASSFSGGQNTEAFF

j_gene: TRBJ1-1
v_gene: TRBV10-3
d_gene: TRBD1
abundance: .
CDR3nt: TGTGCCATCAGTGAGGGCTTAGGACAGGGGGCGAACACTGAAGCTTTCTTT
CDR3aa: CAISEGLGQGANTEAFF

j_gene: TRBJ1-5
v_gene: TRBV6-5
d_gene: .
abundance: .
CDR3nt: TGTGCCAGCAGTCAGAAAGGGGGGGTGGCCCAGCATTTT
CDR3aa: CASSQKGGVAQHF

j_gene: TRBJ2-3
v_gene: TRBV6-1
d_gene: .
abundance: .
CDR3nt: TGTGCCAGCAGTGGTGTGGGCCCAGATACGCAGTATTTT
CDR3aa: CASSGVGPDTQYF

j_gene: TRBJ1-6
v_gene: TRBV7-9
d_gene: .
abundance: .
CDR3nt: TGTGCCAGCAGCTTAGGGAGGACGGTGAGCTCCTATAATTCACCCCTCCACTTT
CDR3aa: CASSLGRTVSSYNSPLHF

j_gene: TRBJ1-2
v_gene: TRBV2
d_gene: TRBD1
abundance: .
CDR3nt: TGTGCCAGCAGTGCCCGGGACAGGGGATGGGATGGCTACACCTTC
CDR3aa: CASSARDRGWDGYTF

j_gene: TRBJ1-2
v_gene: TRBV25-1
d_gene: TRBD1
abundance: few
CDR3nt: TGTGCCAGCAGTGAACCGGGACAGGGTAACTATGGCTACACCTTC
CDR3aa: CASSEPGQGNYGYTF

j_gene: TRBJ1-1
v_gene: TRBV7-8
d_gene: TRBD1
abundance: few
CDR3nt: TGTGCCAGCAGCCCACAGGGGGCGGTGAACACTGAAGCTTTCTTT
CDR3aa: CASSPQGAVNTEAFF

j_gene: TRBJ2-5
v_gene: TRBV7-2
d_gene: .
abundance: .
CDR3nt: TGTGCCAGCAGCTTACAGGCTAGTCGAGAGACCCAGTACTTC
CDR3aa: CASSLQASRETQYF

j_gene: TRBJ2-7
v_gene: TRBV18
d_gene: .
abundance: .
CDR3nt: TGTGCCAGCTCACCAATTGAGGAGCGGCCCTACGAGCAGTACTTC
CDR3aa: CASSPIEERPYEQYF

j_gene: TRBJ2-7
v_gene: TRBV6-5
d_gene: TRBD1
abundance: .
CDR3nt: TGTGCCAGCAGCATGACAGGGGGCGAGCAGTACTTC
CDR3aa: CASSMTGGEQYF

j_gene: TRBJ2-5
v_gene: TRBV27
d_gene: .
abundance: .
CDR3nt: TGTGCCAGCAGTGTACGGGGAGAGACCCAGTACTTC
CDR3aa: CASSVRGETQYF

j_gene: TRBJ2-7
v_gene: TRBV6-6
d_gene: .
abundance: .
CDR3nt: TGTGCCAGCACCGATGGCGGGGTCTACGAGCAGTACTTC
CDR3aa: CASTDGGVYEQYF

j_gene: TRBJ2-1
v_gene: TRBV19
d_gene: TRBD2
abundance: few
CDR3nt: TGTGCCAGTAGTTTCCACCGAGGGACTAGCACGAATGAGCAGTTCTTC
CDR3aa: CASSFHRGTSTNEQFF

j_gene: TRBJ1-4
v_gene: TRBV14
d_gene: TRBD1
abundance: .
CDR3nt: TGTGCCAGCAGCCAAAGAACCGGGACAGGGAATGAAAAACTGTTTTTT
CDR3aa: CASSQRTGTGNEKLFF

j_gene: TRBJ2-7
v_gene: TRBV5-1
d_gene: .
abundance: .
CDR3nt: TGCGCCAGCAGCTTTGGTCACGAGCAGTACTTC
CDR3aa: CASSFGHEQYF

j_gene: TRBJ1-1
v_gene: TRBV5-8
d_gene: .
abundance: .
CDR3nt: TGTGCCAGCAGCGGGGTTGAAGCTTTCTTT
CDR3aa: CASSGVEAFF

j_gene: TRBJ1-5
v_gene: TRBV7-2
d_gene: .
abundance: .
CDR3nt: TGTGCCAGCAGCTTAGTTTGGGGTCAGCCCCAGCATTTT
CDR3aa: CASSLVWGQPQHF

j_gene: TRBJ2-3
v_gene: TRBV6-5
d_gene: TRBD2
abundance: .
CDR3nt: TGTGCCAGCAGTTTAACGGGGGGGGCCACAGATACGCAGTATTTT
CDR3aa: CASSLTGGATDTQYF

j_gene: TRBJ1-2
v_gene: TRBV19
d_gene: TRBD1
abundance: .
CDR3nt: TGTGCCAGTAGTCTCGACAGGGGGCAATATGGCTACACCTTC
CDR3aa: CASSLDRGQYGYTF

j_gene: TRBJ1-2
v_gene: TRBV2
d_gene: .
abundance: .
CDR3nt: TGTGCCAGCAGTGCAGAACAGCCCTATGGCTACACCTTC
CDR3aa: CASSAEQPYGYTF

j_gene: TRBJ2-7
v_gene: TRBV6-1
d_gene: .
abundance: once
CDR3nt: TGTGCCAGCAGTGCAGCCAGGGGTTCCTACGAGCAGTACTTC
CDR3aa: CASSAARGSYEQYF

j_gene: TRBJ1-4
v_gene: TRBV6-6
d_gene: .
abundance: once
CDR3nt: TGTGCCAGCAGAAGACGGGATAATGAAAAACTGTTTTTT
CDR3aa: CASRRRDNEKLFF

j_gene: TRBJ1-2
v_gene: TRBV5-4
d_gene: .
abundance: .
CDR3nt: TGTGCCAGCAGCTTGGAACAGGGACGCGCTGGCTACACCTTC
CDR3aa: CASSLEQGRAGYTF

j_gene: TRBJ2-3
v_gene: TRBV2
d_gene: TRBD2
abundance: .
CDR3nt: TGTGCCAGCAGCCGCAATAGCGGGGGGCCCACAGATACGCAGTATTTT
CDR3aa: CASSRNSGGPTDTQYF

j_gene: TRBJ1-2
v_gene: TRBV29-1
d_gene: TRBD1
abundance: .
CDR3nt: TGCAGCGTCCTGGCGGACAGGGTGAGAGGCTACACCTTC
CDR3aa: CSVLADRVRGYTF

j_gene: TRBJ1-6
v_gene: TRBV4-3
d_gene: .
abundance: .
CDR3nt: TGCGCCAGCAGCCAAGCGGCCGGGCAGGGGAATTCACCCCTCCACTTT
CDR3aa: CASSQAAGQGNSPLHF

j_gene: TRBJ1-1
v_gene: TRBV4-1
d_gene: .
abundance: once
CDR3nt: TGCGCCAGCAGCCAAGATCGGTGGGGGGTCTACGGCAATTCTGAAGCTTTCTTT
CDR3aa: CASSQDRWGVYGNSEAFF

j_gene: TRBJ1-1
v_gene: TRBV30
d_gene: .
abundance: few
CDR3nt: TGTGCCTGGAAACCCTGGGGCACTGAAGCTTTCTTT
CDR3aa: CAWKPWGTEAFF

j_gene: TRBJ1-4
v_gene: TRBV19
d_gene: TRBD1
abundance: .
CDR3nt: TGTGCCAGTAGTACCGAGGCGGGACAGGTTAATGAAAAACTGTTTTTT
CDR3aa: CASSTEAGQVNEKLFF

j_gene: TRBJ2-3
v_gene: TRBV10-3
d_gene: .
abundance: .
CDR3nt: TGTGCCATCAGTGATTCGGGTCCTACGCAGTATTTT
CDR3aa: CAISDSGPTQYF

j_gene: TRBJ2-7
v_gene: TRBV7-9
d_gene: .
abundance: .
CDR3nt: TGTGCCAGCAGCTTAGTGGCTAGTCCCCACGAGCAGTACTTC
CDR3aa: CASSLVASPHEQYF

j_gene: TRBJ1-1
v_gene: TRBV6-6
d_gene: .
abundance: .
CDR3nt: TGTGCCAGCAGTTACAGTTCGAACACTGAAGCTTTCTTT
CDR3aa: CASSYSSNTEAFF